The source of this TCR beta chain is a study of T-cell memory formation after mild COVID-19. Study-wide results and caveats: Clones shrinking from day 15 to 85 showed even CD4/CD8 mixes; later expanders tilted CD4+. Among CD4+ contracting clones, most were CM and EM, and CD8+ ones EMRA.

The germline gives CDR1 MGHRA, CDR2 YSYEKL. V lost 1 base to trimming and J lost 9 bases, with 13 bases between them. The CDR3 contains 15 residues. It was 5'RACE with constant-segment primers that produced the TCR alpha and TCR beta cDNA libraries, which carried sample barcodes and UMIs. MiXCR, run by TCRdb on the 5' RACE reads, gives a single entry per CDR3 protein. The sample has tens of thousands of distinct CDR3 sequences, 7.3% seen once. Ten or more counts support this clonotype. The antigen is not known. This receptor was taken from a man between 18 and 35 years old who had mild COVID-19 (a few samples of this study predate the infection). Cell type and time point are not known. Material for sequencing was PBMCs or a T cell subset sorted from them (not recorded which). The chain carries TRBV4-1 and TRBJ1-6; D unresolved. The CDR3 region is CASSQAWGNGSPLHF. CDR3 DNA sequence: TGCGCCAGCAGCCAAGCCTGGGGTAACGGTTCACCCCTCCACTTT.